This note documents a single TCR beta chain sequence. What it binds is not known. Treatment given: oral pan-JAK inhibitor, 5-10 mg twice daily. The data were taken from a study of CD8+ T cells in alopecia areata. Study-wide background: Disease severity was quantified as SALT score of affected scalp area.

RNA, once extracted, was reverse transcribed into cDNA for use as the sequencing template. Using immunoSEQ multiplex PCR, the repertoire was profiled, and TCRdb retains in-frame clones only, with some absent. The table has 80,000 to 100,000 clones, around 44% seen once. Study findings and constraints: Baseline CD8+ expansion's link to response remains uncertain, as there was one nonresponder.

The sequence derives from a human donor with alopecia areata. Here the sequenced sample was CD8+ T cells sorted from blood, taken at week 24, from a patient treated with tofacitinib.

Here the CDR3 DNA reads TGTGCCAGCAGTTTAACTGTCCGTGGCGAGCAGTACTTC. Amino acids: CASSLTVRGEQYF. The genes are TRBV27 and TRBJ2-7; D uncertain. This CDR3 is 13 amino acids long. Germline loops: CDR1 MNHEY, CDR2 SMNVEV (reference sequence). V lost 2 bases, J lost 6 bases, and 11 bases lay in between.